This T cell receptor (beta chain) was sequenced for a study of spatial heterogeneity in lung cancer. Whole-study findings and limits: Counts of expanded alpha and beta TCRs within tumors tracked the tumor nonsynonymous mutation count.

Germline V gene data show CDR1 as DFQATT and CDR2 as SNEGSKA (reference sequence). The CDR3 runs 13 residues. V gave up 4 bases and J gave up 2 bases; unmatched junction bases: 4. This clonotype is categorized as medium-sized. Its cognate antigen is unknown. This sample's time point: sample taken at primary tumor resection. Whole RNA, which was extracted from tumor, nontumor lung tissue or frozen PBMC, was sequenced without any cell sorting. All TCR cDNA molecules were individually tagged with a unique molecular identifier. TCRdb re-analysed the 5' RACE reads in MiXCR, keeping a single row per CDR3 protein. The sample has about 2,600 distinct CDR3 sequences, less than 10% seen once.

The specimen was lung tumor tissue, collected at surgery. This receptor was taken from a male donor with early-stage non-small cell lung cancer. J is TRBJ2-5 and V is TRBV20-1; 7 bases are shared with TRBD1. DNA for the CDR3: TGCAGTGCTAAGGGGGACAGACAAGAGACCCAGTACTTC. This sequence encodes CSAKGDRQETQYF.